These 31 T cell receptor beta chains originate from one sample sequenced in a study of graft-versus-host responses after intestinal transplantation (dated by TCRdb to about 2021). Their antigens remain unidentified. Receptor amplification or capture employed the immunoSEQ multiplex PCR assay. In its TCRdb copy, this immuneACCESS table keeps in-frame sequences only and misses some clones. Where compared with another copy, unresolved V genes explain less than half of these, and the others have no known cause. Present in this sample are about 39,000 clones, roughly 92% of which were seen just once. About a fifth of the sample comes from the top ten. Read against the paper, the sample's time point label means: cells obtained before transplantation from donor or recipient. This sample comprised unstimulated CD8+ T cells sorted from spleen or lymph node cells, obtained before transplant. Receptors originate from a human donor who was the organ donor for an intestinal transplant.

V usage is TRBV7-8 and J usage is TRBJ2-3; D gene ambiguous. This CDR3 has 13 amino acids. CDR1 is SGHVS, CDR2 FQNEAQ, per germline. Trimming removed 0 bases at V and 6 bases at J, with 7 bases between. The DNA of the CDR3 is TGTGCCAGCAGCTTAGCTCCCACCGATACGCAGTATTTT. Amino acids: CASSLAPTDTQYF.

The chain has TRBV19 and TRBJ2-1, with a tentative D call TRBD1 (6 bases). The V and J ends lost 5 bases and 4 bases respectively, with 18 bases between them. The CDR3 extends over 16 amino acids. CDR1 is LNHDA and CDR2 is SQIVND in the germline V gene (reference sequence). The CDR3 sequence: CASSLLTGLLYNEQFF. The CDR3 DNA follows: TGTGCCAGTAGTCTCTTGACAGGTCTCTTATACAATGAGCAGTTCTTC.

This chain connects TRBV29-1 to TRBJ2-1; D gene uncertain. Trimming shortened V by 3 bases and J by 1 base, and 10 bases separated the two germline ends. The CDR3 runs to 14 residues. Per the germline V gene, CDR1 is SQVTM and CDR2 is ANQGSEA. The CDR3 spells CSVDSGKSYNEQFF. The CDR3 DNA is TGCAGCGTTGATTCTGGGAAATCCTACAATGAGCAGTTCTTC.

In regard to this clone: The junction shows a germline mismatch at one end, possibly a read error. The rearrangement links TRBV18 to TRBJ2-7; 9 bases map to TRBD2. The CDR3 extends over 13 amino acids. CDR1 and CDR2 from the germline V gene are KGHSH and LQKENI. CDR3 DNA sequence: TGTGCCAGCTCACCACCTAGCGGGAGAGACGTGAACTTC. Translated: CASSPPSGRDVNF.

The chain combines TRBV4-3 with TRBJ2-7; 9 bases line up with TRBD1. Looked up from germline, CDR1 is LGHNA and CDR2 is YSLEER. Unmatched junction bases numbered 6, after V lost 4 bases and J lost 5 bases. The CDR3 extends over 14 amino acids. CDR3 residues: CASSPGTGNNEQYF. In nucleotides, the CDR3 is TGCGCCAGCAGCCCCGGGACAGGGAATAACGAGCAGTACTTC.

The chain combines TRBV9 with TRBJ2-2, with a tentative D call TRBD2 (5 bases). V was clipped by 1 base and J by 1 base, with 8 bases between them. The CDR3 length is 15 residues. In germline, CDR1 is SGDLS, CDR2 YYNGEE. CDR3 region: CASSVYSENTGELFF. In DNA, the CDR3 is TGTGCCAGCAGCGTATATAGCGAGAACACCGGGGAGCTGTTTTTT.

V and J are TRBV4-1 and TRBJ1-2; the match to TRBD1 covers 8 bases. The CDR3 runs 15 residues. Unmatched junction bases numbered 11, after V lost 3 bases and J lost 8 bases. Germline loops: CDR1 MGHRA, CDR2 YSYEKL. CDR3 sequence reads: CASSHYDRGSGGYTF. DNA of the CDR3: TGCGCCAGCAGCCATTACGACAGGGGATCTGGAGGCTACACCTTC.

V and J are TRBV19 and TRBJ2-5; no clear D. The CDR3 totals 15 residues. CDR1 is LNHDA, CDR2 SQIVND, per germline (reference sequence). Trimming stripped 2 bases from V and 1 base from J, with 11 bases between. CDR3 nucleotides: TGTGCCAGTAGTATAAAACCGGGCCCCCAAGAGACCCAGTACTTC. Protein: CASSIKPGPQETQYF.

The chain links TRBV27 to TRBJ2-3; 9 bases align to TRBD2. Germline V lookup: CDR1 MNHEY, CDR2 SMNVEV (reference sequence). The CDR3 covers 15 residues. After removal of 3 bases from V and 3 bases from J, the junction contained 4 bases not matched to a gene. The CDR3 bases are TGTGCCAGCAGTTTGCTAGCGGGACGGACAGATACGCAGTATTTT. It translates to CASSLLAGRTDTQYF.

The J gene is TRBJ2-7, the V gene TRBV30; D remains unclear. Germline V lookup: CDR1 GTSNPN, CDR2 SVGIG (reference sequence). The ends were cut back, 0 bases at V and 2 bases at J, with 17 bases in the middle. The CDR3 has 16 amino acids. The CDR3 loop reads CAWSVPLLLSTYEQYF. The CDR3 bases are TGTGCCTGGAGTGTCCCCTTACTTCTTTCAACCTACGAGCAGTACTTC.

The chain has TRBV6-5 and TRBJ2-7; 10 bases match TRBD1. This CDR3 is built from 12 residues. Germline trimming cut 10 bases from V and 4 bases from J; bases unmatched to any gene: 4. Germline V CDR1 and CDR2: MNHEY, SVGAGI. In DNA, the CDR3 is TGTGCCACCCGACAGGGGGCATACGAGCAGTACTTC. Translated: CATRQGAYEQYF.

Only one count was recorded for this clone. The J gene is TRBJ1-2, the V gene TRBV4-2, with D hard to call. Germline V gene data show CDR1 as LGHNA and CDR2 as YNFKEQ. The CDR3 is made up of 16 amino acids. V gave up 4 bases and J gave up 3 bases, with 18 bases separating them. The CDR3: CASSPHPWEIDYGYTF. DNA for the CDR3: TGTGCCAGCAGCCCTCACCCTTGGGAAATCGACTATGGCTACACCTTC.

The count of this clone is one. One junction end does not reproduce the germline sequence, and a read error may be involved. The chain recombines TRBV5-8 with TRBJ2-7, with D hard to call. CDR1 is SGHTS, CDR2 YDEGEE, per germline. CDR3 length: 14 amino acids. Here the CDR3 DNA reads TGTGCCAGCAGCTTGCGGGTACCCTCCTACAAGCAGTACTTC. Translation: CASSLRVPSYKQYF. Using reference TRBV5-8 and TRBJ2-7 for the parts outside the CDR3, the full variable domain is EAGVTQSPTHLIKTRGQQATLRCSPISGHTSVYWYQQALGLGLQFLLWYDEGEERNRGNFPPRFSGRQFPNYSSELNVNALELEDSALYLCASSLRVPSYKQYFGPGTRLTVT.

In DNA form, the CDR3 reads TGTGCCAGCAGCCATATAGCGGGAGGGCCGTACGAGCAGTACTTC. Translation: CASSHIAGGPYEQYF. V usage is TRBV5-4 and J usage is TRBJ2-7, with 11 bases aligning to TRBD2. The CDR3 covers 15 residues. Trimming cost V 4 bases and J 4 bases; bases outside gene matches: 7. The germline CDR1 and CDR2 sequences are SGHNT and YYREEE (reference sequence).

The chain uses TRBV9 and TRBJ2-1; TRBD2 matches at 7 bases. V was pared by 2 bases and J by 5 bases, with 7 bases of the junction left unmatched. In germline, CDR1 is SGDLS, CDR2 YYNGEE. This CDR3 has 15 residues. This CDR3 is CASSVYREENNEQFF. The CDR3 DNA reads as TGTGCCAGCAGCGTCTATCGGGAGGAGAACAATGAGCAGTTCTTC.

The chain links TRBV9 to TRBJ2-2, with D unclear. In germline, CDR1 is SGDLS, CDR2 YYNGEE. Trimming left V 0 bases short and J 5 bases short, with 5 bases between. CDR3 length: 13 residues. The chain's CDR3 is CASSVAGTGELFF. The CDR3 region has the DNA TGTGCCAGCAGCGTAGCAGGAACCGGGGAGCTGTTTTTT.

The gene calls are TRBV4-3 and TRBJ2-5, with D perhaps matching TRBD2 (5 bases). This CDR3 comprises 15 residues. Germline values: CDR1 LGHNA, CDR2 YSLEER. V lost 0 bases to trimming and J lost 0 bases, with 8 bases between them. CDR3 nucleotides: TGCGCCAGCAGCCAAGATTTGCGGGACCAAGAGACCCAGTACTTC. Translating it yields CASSQDLRDQETQYF.

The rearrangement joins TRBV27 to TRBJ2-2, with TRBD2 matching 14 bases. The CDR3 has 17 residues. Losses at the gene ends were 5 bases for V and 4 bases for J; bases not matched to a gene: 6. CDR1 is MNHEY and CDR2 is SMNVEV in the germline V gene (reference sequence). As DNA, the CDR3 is TGTGCCAGCAGTCCAGGGACTAGCGGGAGCGGCACCGGGGAGCTGTTTTTT. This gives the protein CASSPGTSGSGTGELFF.

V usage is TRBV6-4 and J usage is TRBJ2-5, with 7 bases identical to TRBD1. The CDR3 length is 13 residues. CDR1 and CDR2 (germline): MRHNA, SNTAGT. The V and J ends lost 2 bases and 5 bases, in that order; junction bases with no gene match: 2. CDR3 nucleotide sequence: TGTGCCAGCAGTGACACAGGGGTGGAGACCCAGTACTTC. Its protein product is CASSDTGVETQYF.

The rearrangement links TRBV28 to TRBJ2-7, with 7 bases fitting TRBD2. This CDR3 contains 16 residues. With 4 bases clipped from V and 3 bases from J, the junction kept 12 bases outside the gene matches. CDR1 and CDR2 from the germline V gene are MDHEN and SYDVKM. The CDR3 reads CASSSQTGTILYEQYF. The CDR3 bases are TGTGCCAGCAGTTCCCAGACCGGGACTATCCTCTACGAGCAGTACTTC.

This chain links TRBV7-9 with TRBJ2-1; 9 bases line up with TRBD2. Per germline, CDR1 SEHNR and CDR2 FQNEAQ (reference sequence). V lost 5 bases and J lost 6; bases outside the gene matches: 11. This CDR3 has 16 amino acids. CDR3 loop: CASSTTTSGPFNEQFF. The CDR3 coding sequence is TGTGCCAGCAGCACCACGACTAGCGGTCCCTTCAATGAGCAGTTCTTC.

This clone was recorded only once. The CDR3 DNA sequence: TGTGCCACCAGCCCCATGAGGGTAGATACGCAGTATTTT. Translation gives CATSPMRVDTQYF. The chain recombines TRBV15 with TRBJ2-3; possible D gene TRBD2, 5 bases. The germline V gene encodes CDR1 LNHNV and CDR2 YYDKDF (reference sequence). V gave up 5 bases and J gave up 5 bases, with 11 bases separating them. The CDR3 contains 13 residues.

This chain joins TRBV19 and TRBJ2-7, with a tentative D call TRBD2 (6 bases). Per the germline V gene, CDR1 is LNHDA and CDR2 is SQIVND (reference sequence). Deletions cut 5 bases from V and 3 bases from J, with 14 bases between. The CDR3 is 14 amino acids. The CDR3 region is CASSGGALGYEQYF. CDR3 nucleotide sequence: TGTGCCAGTAGTGGAGGGGCCCTCGGCTACGAGCAGTACTTC.

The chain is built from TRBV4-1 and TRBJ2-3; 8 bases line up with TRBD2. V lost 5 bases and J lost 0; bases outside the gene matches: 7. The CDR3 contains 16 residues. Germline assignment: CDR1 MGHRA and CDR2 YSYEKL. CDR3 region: CASSWTSPSSTDTQYF. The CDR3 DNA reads TGCGCCAGCAGCTGGACTAGCCCCTCTAGCACAGATACGCAGTATTTT.

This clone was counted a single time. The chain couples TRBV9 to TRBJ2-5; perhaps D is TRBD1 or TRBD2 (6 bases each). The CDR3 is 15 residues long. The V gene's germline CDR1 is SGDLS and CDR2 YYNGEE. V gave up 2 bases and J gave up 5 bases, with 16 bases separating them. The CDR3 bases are TGTGCCAGCAGCGTCGGGGGCGCGGGTTGGGAGACCCAGTACTTC. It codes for CASSVGGAGWETQYF.

The DNA of the CDR3 is TGTGCCAGCTCACCTCCGGGACTAGATTACGAGCAGTTCTTC. Translation: CASSPPGLDYEQFF. This chain links TRBV18 with TRBJ2-1; 8 positions agree with TRBD2. The CDR3 has 14 residues. The V and J ends lost 3 bases and 10 bases, in that order; junction bases with no gene match: 8. The V gene's germline CDR1 is KGHSH and CDR2 LQKENI.

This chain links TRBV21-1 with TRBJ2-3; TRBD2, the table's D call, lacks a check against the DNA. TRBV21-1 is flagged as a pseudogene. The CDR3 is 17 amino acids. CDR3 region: CASSKEEEREGRDTQYF. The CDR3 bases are TGTGCCAGCAGCAAAGAAGAAGAGCGGGAGGGCAGGGATACGCAGTATTTT.

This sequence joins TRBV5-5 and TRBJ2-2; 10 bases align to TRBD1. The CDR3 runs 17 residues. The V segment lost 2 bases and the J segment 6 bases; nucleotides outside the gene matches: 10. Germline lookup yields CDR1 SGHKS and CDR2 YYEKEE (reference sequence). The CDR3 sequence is CASSFQDRGILPGELFF. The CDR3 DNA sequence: TGTGCCAGCAGCTTCCAGGACAGGGGGATACTACCCGGGGAGCTGTTTTTT.

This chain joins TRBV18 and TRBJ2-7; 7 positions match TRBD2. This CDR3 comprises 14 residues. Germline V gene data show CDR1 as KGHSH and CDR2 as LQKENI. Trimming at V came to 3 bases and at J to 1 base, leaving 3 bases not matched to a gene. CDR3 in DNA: TGTGCCAGCTCACCGCGGGAGCCATCCTACGAGCAGTACTTC. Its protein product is CASSPREPSYEQYF.

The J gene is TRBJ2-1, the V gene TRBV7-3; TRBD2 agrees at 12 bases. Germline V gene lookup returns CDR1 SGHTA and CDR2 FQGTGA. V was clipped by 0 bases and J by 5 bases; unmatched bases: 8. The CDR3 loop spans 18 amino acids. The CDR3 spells CASSLTGLAGGLDNEQFF. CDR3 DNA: TGTGCCAGCAGCTTAACGGGGCTAGCGGGAGGGCTTGACAATGAGCAGTTCTTC.

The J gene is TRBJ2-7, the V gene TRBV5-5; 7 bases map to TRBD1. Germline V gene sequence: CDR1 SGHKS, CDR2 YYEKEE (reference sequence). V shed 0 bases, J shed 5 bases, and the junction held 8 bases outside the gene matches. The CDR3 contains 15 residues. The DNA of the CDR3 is TGTGCCAGCAGCTTGGGAGGGGGCCGGAATCACGAGCAGTACTTC. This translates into CASSLGGGRNHEQYF.